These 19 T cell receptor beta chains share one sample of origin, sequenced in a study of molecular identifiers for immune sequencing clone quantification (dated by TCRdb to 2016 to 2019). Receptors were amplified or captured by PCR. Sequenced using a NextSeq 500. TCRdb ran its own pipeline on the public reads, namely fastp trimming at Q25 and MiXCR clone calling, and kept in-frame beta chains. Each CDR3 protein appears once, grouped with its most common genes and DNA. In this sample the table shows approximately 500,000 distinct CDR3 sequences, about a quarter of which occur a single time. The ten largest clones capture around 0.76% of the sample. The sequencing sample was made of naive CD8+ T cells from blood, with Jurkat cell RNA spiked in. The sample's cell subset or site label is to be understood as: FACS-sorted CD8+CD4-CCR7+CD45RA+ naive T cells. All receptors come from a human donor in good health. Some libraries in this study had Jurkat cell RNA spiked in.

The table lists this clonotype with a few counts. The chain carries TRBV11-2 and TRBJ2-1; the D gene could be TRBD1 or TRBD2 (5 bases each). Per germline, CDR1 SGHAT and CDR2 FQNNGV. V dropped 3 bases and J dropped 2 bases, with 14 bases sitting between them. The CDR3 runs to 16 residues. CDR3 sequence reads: CASSFGDGLAYNEQFF. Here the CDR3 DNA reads TGTGCCAGCAGCTTCGGGGACGGACTCGCCTACAATGAGCAGTTCTTC.

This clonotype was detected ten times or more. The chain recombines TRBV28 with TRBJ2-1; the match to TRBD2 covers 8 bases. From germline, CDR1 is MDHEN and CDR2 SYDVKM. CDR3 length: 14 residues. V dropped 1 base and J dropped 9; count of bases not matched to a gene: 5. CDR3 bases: TGTGCCAGCAGTTTATCCGGACTAGCCGGTGAGCAGTTCTTC. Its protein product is CASSLSGLAGEQFF.

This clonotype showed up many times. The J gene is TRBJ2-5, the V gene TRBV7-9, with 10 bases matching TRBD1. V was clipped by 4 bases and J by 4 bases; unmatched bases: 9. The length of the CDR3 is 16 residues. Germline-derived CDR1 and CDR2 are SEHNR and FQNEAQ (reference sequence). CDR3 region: CASSSMTGGGGETQYF. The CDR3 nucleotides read TGTGCCAGCAGCTCTATGACAGGGGGCGGAGGAGAGACCCAGTACTTC.

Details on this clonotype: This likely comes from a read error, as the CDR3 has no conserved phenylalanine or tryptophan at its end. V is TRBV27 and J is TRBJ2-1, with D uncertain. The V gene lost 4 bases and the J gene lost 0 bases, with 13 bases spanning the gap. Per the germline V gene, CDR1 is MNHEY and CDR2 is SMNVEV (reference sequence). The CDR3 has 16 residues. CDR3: CASSWDYDHSYNEQFI. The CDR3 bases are TGTGCCAGCAGTTGGGATTATGATCACTCCTACAATGAGCAGTTCATC.

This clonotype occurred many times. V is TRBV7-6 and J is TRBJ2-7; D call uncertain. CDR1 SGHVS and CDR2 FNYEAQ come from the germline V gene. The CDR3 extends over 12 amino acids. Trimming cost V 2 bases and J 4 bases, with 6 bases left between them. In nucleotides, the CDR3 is TGTGCCAGCAGCTTATATGGGTACGAGCAGTACTTC. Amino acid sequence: CASSLYGYEQYF.

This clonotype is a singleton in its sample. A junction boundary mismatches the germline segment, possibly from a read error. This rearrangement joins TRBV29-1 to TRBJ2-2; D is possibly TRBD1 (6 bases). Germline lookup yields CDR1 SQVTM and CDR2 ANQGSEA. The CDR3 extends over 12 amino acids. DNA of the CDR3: TGCAGCGTTGTGGGGGCCCCCGGGGAGCTGGTTTTT. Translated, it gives CSVVGAPGELVF.

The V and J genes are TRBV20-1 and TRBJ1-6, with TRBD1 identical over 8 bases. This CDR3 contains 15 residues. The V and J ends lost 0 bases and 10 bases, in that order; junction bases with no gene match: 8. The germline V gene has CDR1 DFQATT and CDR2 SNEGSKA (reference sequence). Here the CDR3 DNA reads TGCAGTGCTAGAGACCACGACAGGGGTGGATCACCCCTCCACTTT. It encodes CSARDHDRGGSPLHF.

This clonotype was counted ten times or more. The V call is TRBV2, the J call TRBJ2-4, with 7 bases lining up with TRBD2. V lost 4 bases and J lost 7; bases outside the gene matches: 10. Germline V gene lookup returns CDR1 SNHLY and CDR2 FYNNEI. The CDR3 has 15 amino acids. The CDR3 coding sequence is TGTGCCAGCAGTGGGACACAGGCGGGGGTTAACATTCAGTACTTC. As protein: CASSGTQAGVNIQYF.

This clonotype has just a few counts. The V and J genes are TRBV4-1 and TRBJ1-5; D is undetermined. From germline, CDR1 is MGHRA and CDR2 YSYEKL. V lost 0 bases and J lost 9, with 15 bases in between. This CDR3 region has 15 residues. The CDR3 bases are TGCGCCAGCAGCCAAGATGGGAACTCCCGGGGGCCCCAGCATTTT. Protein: CASSQDGNSRGPQHF.

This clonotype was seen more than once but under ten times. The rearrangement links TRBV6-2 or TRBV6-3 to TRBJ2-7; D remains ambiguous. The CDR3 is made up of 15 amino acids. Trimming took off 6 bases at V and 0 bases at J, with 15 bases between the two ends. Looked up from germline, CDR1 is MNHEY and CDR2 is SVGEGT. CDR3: CASSTGSLFSYEQYF. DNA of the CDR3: TGTGCCAGCAGCACTGGCAGCCTGTTCTCCTACGAGCAGTACTTC.

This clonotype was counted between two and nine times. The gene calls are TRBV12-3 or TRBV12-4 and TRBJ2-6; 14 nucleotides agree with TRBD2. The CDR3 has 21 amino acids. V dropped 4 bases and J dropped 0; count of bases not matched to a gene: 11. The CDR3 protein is CASSSRGLAGGLFSGANVLTF. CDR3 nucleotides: TGTGCCAGCAGTTCTCGCGGACTAGCGGGGGGCCTTTTCTCTGGGGCCAACGTCCTGACTTTC.

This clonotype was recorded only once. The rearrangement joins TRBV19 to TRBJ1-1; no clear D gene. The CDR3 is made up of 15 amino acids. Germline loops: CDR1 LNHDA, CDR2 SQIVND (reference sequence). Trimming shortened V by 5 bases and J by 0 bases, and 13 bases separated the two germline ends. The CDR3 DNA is TGTGCCAGTAGTCTCATCCTTATGGTGAACACTGAAGCTTTCTTT. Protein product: CASSLILMVNTEAFF. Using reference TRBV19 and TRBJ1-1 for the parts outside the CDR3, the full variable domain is DGGITQSPKYLFRKEGQNVTLSCEQNLNHDAMYWYRQDPGQGLRLIYYSQIVNDFQKGDIAEGYSVSREKKESFPLTVTSAQKNPTAFYLCASSLILMVNTEAFFGQGTRLTVV.

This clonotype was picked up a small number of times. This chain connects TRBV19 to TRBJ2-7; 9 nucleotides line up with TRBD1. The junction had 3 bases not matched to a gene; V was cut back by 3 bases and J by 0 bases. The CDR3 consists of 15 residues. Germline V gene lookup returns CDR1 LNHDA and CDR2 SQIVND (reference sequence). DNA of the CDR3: TGTGCCAGTAGTATGGGACAGGGTACCTCCTACGAGCAGTACTTC. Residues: CASSMGQGTSYEQYF.

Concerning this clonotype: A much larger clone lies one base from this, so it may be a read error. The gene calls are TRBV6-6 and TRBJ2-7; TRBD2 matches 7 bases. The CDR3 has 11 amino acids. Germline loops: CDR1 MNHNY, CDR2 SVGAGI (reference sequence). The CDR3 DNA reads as TGTGCCAGCGGGGGGGGAGGCGAGCGGTACTTC. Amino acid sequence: CASGGGGERYF.

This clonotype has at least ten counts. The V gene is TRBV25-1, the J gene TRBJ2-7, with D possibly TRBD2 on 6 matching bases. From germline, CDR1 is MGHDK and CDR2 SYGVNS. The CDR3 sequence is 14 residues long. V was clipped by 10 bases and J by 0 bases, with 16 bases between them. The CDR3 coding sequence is TGTGCCACCAGCCTTTCGGGGGTCTCCTACGAGCAGTACTTC. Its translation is CATSLSGVSYEQYF.

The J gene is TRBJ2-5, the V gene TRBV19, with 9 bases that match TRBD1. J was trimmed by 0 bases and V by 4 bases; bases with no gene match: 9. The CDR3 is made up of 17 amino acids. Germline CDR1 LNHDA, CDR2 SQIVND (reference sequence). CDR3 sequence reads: CASSRSQGAEYQETQYF. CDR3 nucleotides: TGTGCCAGTAGTAGATCACAGGGGGCGGAATACCAAGAGACCCAGTACTTC.

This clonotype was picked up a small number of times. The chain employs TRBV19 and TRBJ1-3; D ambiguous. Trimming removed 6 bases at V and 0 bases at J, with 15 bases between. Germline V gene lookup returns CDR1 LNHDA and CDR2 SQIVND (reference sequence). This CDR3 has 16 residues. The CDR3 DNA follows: TGTGCCAGTAGAACCGCGAGATTTTCCTCTGGAAACACCATATATTTT. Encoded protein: CASRTARFSSGNTIYF.

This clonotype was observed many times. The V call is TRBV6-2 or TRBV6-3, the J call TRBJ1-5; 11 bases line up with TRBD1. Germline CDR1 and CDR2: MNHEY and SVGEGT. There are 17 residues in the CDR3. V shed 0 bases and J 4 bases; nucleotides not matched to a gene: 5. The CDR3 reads CASSYSRDRGSNQPQHF. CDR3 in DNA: TGTGCCAGCAGTTACTCCCGGGACAGGGGGTCGAATCAGCCCCAGCATTTT.

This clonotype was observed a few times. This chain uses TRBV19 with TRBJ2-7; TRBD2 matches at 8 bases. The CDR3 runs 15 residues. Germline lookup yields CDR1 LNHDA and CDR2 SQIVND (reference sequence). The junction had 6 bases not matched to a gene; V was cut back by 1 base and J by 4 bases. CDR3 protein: CASSIGVASGYEQYF. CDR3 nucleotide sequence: TGTGCCAGTAGTATAGGAGTCGCTAGCGGGTACGAGCAGTACTTC.